The clone carrying this T cell receptor (beta chain) has ten or more counts. The source of the sample is a study of early T cells in non-severe SARS-CoV-2 infection. Study in general: Sequencing of unsorted whole blood was done on bulk RNA, leaving chains unpaired.

TCRdb independently ran MiXCR on the 5' RACE reads; one entry per CDR3 protein. This table has 55,000 to 75,000 distinct CDR3 sequences, about 8.4% appearing once. The germline V gene has CDR1 LGHDT and CDR2 YNNKEL (reference sequence). V shed 6 bases and J 4 bases; nucleotides not matched to a gene: 13. The CDR3 loop spans 17 amino acids. This chain joins TRBV3-1 and TRBJ2-2; 8 nucleotides align to TRBD2. Sequenced: whole blood. This receptor was taken from an adult who was a healthcare worker with PCR-confirmed SARS-CoV-2 infection or an uninfected control (not recorded which). The CDR3 DNA reads as TGTGCCAGCAGTCCAAGAATGACTAGCGAGTCCACCGGGGAGCTGTTTTTT. The encoded protein is CASSPRMTSESTGELFF.